The 8 T cell receptor beta chains given below trace back to one sample, sequenced in a study of T-cell reconstitution after alpha-beta-depleted transplantation in children. During its preparation, the TCRbeta library received unique molecular identifiers. TCRdb analysed the PCR reads with MiXCR anew, one entry per CDR3 protein. The table lists 300,000 to 400,000 distinct CDR3 sequences, about 17% of them singletons. The sequenced sample was PBMCs, mostly from graft donor cells, obtained 360 days after TCRalphabeta/CD19-depleted stem cell transplant. The receptors come from a male patient aged 2-10 years who had a stem cell transplant for acute lymphoblastic leukemia, so the T cells may come from the graft donor.

The rearrangement uses TRBV20-1 and TRBJ2-1; 7 bases align to TRBD2. The CDR3 totals 16 residues. CDR1 and CDR2 (germline): DFQATT, SNEGSKA (reference sequence). Trimming removed 4 bases from V and 5 bases from J; junction bases left unmatched: 14. The DNA for the CDR3 is TGCAGTGCTAAATCCTGGGCGGGAGCGTCGGACAATGAGCAGTTCTTC. Translating gives CSAKSWAGASDNEQFF.

This clonotype has a count of ten or more. The chain recombines TRBV27 with TRBJ2-3; 7 bases fit TRBD1. V dropped 0 bases and J dropped 2; count of bases not matched to a gene: 5. The CDR3 spans 16 residues. Germline loops: CDR1 MNHEY, CDR2 SMNVEV (reference sequence). This chain's CDR3 is CASSLSTGVYTDTQYF. As DNA, the CDR3 is TGTGCCAGCAGTTTATCCACAGGGGTATACACAGATACGCAGTATTTT.

The chain employs TRBV28 and TRBJ1-1, with a possible D match to TRBD1 (6 bases). Looked up from germline, CDR1 is MDHEN and CDR2 is SYDVKM. Trimming took 1 base from V and 3 from J, leaving 12 bases between them. The CDR3 has 15 residues. This chain's CDR3 is CASSLFGGPDTEAFF. The CDR3 region has the DNA TGTGCCAGCAGTTTATTCGGGGGGCCGGACACTGAAGCTTTCTTT.

This clonotype was recorded a few times. This chain uses TRBV6-1 with TRBJ2-3; 11 positions agree with TRBD1. Germline V gene data show CDR1 as MNHNS and CDR2 as SASEGT. With V trimmed by 6 bases and J by 2 bases, 4 bases remained unmatched. This CDR3 contains 15 residues. Here the CDR3 DNA reads TGTGCCAGCAGGGGACAGGGGGAGGCCACAGATACGCAGTATTTT. This gives the protein CASRGQGEATDTQYF.

The chain carries TRBV24-1 and TRBJ2-3; no firm D call. CDR1 and CDR2 from the germline V gene are KGHDR and SFDVKD. CDR3 size: 13 residues. Between the trimmed V and J ends, which lost 5 bases and 0 bases, there was a span of 5 bases. The CDR3 loop is CATSADSTDTQYF. The CDR3, as DNA: TGTGCCACCAGTGCCGATAGCACAGATACGCAGTATTTT.

This clonotype was counted at least ten times. The CDR3 coding sequence is TGTGCCAGCAGCCCTCTGGGGACCTACGAGCAGTACTTC. Protein: CASSPLGTYEQYF. V is TRBV5-6 and J is TRBJ2-7; D not certain. CDR3 length equals 13 residues. Germline-derived CDR1 and CDR2 are SGHDT and YYEEEE. Trimming shortened V by 4 bases and J by 2 bases, and 10 bases separated the two germline ends.

This clonotype was picked up a small number of times. The CDR3 coding sequence is TGCGCCAGCAGCCAAGGTGCGGGGACTATCGCCGTGAAAGCCTACAATGAGCAGTTCTTC. Amino acid sequence: CASSQGAGTIAVKAYNEQFF. The rearrangement links TRBV4-1 to TRBJ2-1, with 7 bases matching TRBD2. The germline V gene encodes CDR1 MGHRA and CDR2 YSYEKL. The trim removed 1 base at V and 2 bases at J, leaving 17 bases unmatched. The CDR3 contains 20 residues.

In this sample, this clonotype turned up a few times. The J gene is TRBJ2-1, the V gene TRBV27, with TRBD2 identical over 8 bases. CDR1 is MNHEY, CDR2 SMNVEV, per germline (reference sequence). Trimming removed 2 bases from V and 4 bases from J; junction bases left unmatched: 4. The CDR3 runs 15 residues. DNA for the CDR3: TGTGCCAGCAGTTTACATCGGGGGGGGTACAATGAGCAGTTCTTC. Amino acids: CASSLHRGGYNEQFF.